The sequence of this T cell receptor beta chain was determined in a study of PD-L1 blockade in urothelial cancer. Whole-study results and caveats: Blood TCR clonality below the median before treatment was a predictor of better survival.

Germline CDR1 is LNHDA and CDR2 is SQIVND (reference sequence). CDR3 length: 10 residues. Trimming stripped 9 bases from V and 5 bases from J, with 6 bases between. The assay was immunoSEQ multiplex PCR, and TCRdb's table has in-frame clones only and misses some. In the table there are roughly 74,000 clones, about nine tenths of which are singletons. With respect to this clone: Its antigen is as yet unknown.

The chain carries TRBV19 and TRBJ2-3; D is uncertain. The specimen comprised PBMCs, sampled around atezolizumab (anti-PD-L1) treatment. This receptor was taken from a woman in her seventies with urothelial cancer. The CDR3 DNA reads as TGTGCCAGACCAGTAGATACGCAGTATTTT. It is translated as CARPVDTQYF. The whole variable domain, remainder taken from reference TRBV19 and TRBJ2-3, is DGGITQSPKYLFRKEGQNVTLSCEQNLNHDAMYWYRQDPGQGLRLIYYSQIVNDFQKGDIAEGYSVSREKKESFPLTVTSAQKNPTAFYLCARPVDTQYFGPGTRLTVL.